The present TCR beta chain was sequenced within a study of cytomegalovirus exposure and HLA in healthy donors. The donors belonged to the roughly 110-subject validation cohort, separate from the roughly 720-subject first cohort. Germline trimming cut 3 bases from V and 1 base from J; bases unmatched to any gene: 1. CDR1 is SGHRS and CDR2 is YFSETQ in the germline V gene. The CDR3 extends over 15 amino acids. Assay used: immunoSEQ multiplex PCR; TCRdb lists only in-frame clones, some missing. In the table there are 200,000 to 300,000 clones, about 90% of which are singletons. The chain combines TRBV5-1 with TRBJ2-2; TRBD2 agrees at 9 bases. This sequence originates from a woman younger than 45 in good health and CMV-seronegative. Sequencing was carried out using PBMCs. CDR3 protein: CASSSTSGNTGELFF. CDR3 coding DNA: TGCGCCAGCAGCTCGACTAGCGGGAACACCGGGGAGCTGTTTTTT.